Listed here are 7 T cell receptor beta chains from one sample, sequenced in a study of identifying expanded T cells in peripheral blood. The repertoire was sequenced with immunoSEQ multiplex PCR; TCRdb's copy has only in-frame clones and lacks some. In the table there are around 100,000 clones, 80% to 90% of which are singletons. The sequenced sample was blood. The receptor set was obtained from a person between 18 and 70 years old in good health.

For the CDR3, the DNA is TGTGCCAGCACAAACAGGGGGTCCCCCGGAAACACCATATATTTT. Amino acid sequence: CASTNRGSPGNTIYF. This rearrangement joins TRBV28 to TRBJ1-3; 8 bases agree with TRBD1. Germline assignment: CDR1 MDHEN and CDR2 SYDVKM. This CDR3 region has 15 residues. The ends lost 7 bases at V and 4 bases at J; junction bases unmatched: 9. The whole variable domain, filled in from reference TRBV28 and TRBJ1-3, reads DVKVTQSSRYLVKRTGEKVFLECVQDMDHENMFWYRQDPGLGLRLIYFSYDVKMKEKGDIPEGYSVSREKKERFSLILESASTNQTSMYLCASTNRGSPGNTIYFGEGSWLTVV.

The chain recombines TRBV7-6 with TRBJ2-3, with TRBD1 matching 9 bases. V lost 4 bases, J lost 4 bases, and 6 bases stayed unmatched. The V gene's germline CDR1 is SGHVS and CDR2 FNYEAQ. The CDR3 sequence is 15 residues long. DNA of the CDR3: TGTGCCAGCAGCTCCACAGGGGGCGTCGCAGATACGCAGTATTTT. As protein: CASSSTGGVADTQYF.

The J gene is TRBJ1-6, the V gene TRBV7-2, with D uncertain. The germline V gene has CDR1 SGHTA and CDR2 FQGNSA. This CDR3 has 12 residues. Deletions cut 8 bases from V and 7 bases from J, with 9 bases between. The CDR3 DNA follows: TGTGCCAGCGGATTAGGGAATTCACCCCTCCACTTT. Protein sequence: CASGLGNSPLHF.

CDR3 region: CASSSGRGNQPQHF. The CDR3 coding sequence is TGTGCCAGCTCATCCGGACGTGGAAATCAGCCCCAGCATTTT. V and J are TRBV18 and TRBJ1-5, with D uncertain. Germline CDR1 reads KGHSH; CDR2 reads LQKENI. V was pared by 5 bases and J by 4 bases, with 12 bases between. This CDR3 has 14 amino acids.

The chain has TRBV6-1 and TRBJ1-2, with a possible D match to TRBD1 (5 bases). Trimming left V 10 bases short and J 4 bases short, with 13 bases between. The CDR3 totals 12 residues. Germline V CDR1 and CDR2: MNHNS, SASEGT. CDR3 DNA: TGTGCCATCCAGTCGACAGCCTATGGCTACACCTTC. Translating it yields CAIQSTAYGYTF.

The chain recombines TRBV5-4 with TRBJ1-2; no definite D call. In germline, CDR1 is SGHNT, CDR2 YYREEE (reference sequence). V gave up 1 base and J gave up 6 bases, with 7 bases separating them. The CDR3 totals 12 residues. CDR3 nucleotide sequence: TGTGCCAGCAGCTTGATGGCCGATGGCTACACCTTC. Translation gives CASSLMADGYTF.

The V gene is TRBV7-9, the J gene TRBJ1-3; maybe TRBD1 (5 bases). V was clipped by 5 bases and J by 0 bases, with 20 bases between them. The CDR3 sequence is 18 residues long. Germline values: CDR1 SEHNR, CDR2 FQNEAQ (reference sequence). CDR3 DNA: TGTGCCAGCAGCCCTTACGGGGGGGACTCCAACTCTGGAAACACCATATATTTT. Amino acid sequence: CASSPYGGDSNSGNTIYF.